These 5 T cell receptor beta chains were all obtained from the same sample, sequenced in a study of blood T cell repertoires in COVID-19. The assay was immunoSEQ multiplex PCR, and TCRdb's table has in-frame clones only and misses some. The repertoire includes under 95,000 clones, roughly four fifths of them detected once, and more than 2% sits in the top ten. Sequencing input: peripheral blood. Source of these receptors: a woman aged 70-85 years with acute or convalescent COVID-19.

This sequence joins TRBV27 and TRBJ2-7, with TRBD2 matching over 11 bases. The CDR3 contains 14 residues. The ends lost 6 bases at V and 4 bases at J; junction bases unmatched: 5. CDR1 is MNHEY, CDR2 SMNVEV, per germline (reference sequence). The CDR3 DNA sequence: TGTGCCAGCAGCCCCGGGACTAGCGGTTACGAGCAGTACTTC. It specifies CASSPGTSGYEQYF.

V gene TRBV19 combines with J gene TRBJ2-3, with D maybe TRBD2 (7 bases). Trimming stripped 5 bases from V and 0 bases from J, with 12 bases between. CDR1 LNHDA and CDR2 SQIVND come from the germline V gene (reference sequence). The length of the CDR3 is 15 residues. CDR3 nucleotides: TGTGCCAGTAGTCACGGGGGGCGAAGCACAGATACGCAGTATTTT. Translation: CASSHGGRSTDTQYF.

The CDR3 loop is CASSFDSGNPRNTGELFF. In DNA form, the CDR3 reads TGTGCCAGCAGCTTCGACTCGGGGAACCCGAGGAACACCGGGGAGCTGTTTTTT. The chain is built from TRBV11-3 and TRBJ2-2; D perhaps matches TRBD2 (5 bases). Trimming shortened V by 3 bases and J by 1 base, and 18 bases separated the two germline ends. The germline V gene encodes CDR1 SGHNT and CDR2 YENEEA. The CDR3 length is 18 residues.

The chain uses TRBV7-3 and TRBJ1-1; TRBD1 aligns across 7 bases. After removal of 1 base from V and 8 bases from J, the junction contained 4 bases not matched to a gene. This CDR3 contains 13 residues. The germline V gene encodes CDR1 SGHTA and CDR2 FQGTGA. The chain's CDR3 is CASSLRQGVEAFF. CDR3 sequence (DNA): TGTGCCAGCAGCTTAAGGCAGGGGGTCGAAGCTTTCTTT.

This clone was detected a few times. This chain links TRBV5-1 with TRBJ2-1, with TRBD1 identical over 9 bases. The V gene's germline CDR1 is SGHRS and CDR2 YFSETQ. The CDR3 is 15 residues long. Unmatched junction bases numbered 1, after V lost 0 bases and J lost 3 bases. The CDR3 sequence: CASSLGGQGYNEQFF. CDR3 nucleotide sequence: TGCGCCAGCAGCTTGGGGGGACAGGGCTACAATGAGCAGTTCTTC.